This T cell receptor (beta chain) was sequenced for a study of blood T cell repertoires in COVID-19. Study-wide background: PBMCs, B-cell-depleted T cells, or T cells provided the cDNA or gDNA that made up the material.

TCRdb's copy holds only in-frame clones and misses some; the assay was immunoSEQ multiplex PCR. The table has roughly 150,000 clones, under 95% seen once. The germline gives CDR1 LGHDT, CDR2 YNNKEL (reference sequence). The V end was cut by 1 base, the J end by 8 bases, with 6 bases between. This CDR3 spans 13 amino acids. This clonotype was obtained from a man in his sixties with active or convalescent COVID-19. The sequencing input was peripheral blood. The V gene is TRBV3-1 (or the pseudogene TRBV3-2), the J gene TRBJ1-6; D gene uncertain. The CDR3, as DNA: TGTGCCAGCAGCCAAGTCGGGGATTCACCCCTCCACTTT. Translated, it gives CASSQVGDSPLHF.